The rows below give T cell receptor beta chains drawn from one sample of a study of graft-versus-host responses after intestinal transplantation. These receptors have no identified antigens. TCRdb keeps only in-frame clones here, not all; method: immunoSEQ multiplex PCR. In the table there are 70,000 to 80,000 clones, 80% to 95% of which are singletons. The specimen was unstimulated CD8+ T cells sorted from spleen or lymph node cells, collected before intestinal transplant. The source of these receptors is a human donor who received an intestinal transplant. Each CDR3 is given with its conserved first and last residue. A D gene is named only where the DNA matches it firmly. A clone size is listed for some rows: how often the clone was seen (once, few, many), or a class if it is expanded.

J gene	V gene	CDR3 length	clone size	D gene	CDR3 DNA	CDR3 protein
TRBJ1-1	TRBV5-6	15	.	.	TGTGCCAGCAGCTTGGGACCGGGGGAATCCACTGAAGCTTTCTTT	CASSLGPGESTEAFF
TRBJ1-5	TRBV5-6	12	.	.	TGTGCCAGCAGCTTTGGAGGCCAGCCCCAGCATTTT	CASSFGGQPQHF
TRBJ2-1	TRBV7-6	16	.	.	TGTGCCAGCAGCTTATTTGGTGCTAGCGACCACAATGAGCAGTTCTTC	CASSLFGASDHNEQFF
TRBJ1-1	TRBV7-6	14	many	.	TGTGCCAGCAGCTTGGGCAACGAGAACACTGAAGCTTTCTTT	CASSLGNENTEAFF
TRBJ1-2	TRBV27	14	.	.	TGTGCCAGCAGTTTTTTTTCGGGAGCCGGGGGCTACACCTTC	CASSFFSGAGGYTF
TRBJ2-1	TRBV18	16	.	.	TGTGCCAGCTCACCATTATTGCGGGGGCCGTACAATGAGCAGTTCTTC	CASSPLLRGPYNEQFF
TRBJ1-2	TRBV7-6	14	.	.	TGTGCCAGCAGCTTAGAGGGGCCCACGGATGGCTACACCTTC	CASSLEGPTDGYTF
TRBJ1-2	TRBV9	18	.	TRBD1	TGTGCCAGCAGCGTAGAGGGGGACAGGGACGTGGCGAACTATGGCTACACCTTC	CASSVEGDRDVANYGYTF
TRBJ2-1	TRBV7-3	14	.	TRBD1	TGTGCCAGCAGCTCGACAGGGTCCTACAATGAGCAGTTCTTC	CASSSTGSYNEQFF
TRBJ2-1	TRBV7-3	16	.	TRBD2	TGTGCCAGCAGCTCCCTCCCTAGCGGGGGTAACAATGAGCAGTTCTTC	CASSSLPSGGNNEQFF
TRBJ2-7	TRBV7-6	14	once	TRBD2	TGTGCCAGCAGCTCACCGGGGGGGCCCTACGAGCAGTACTTC	CASSSPGGPYEQYF
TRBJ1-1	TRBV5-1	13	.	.	TGCGCCAGCTACGGACAGACGAACACTGAAGCTTTCTTT	CASYGQTNTEAFF
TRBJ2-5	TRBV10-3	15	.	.	TGTGCCATCAGTGACCCCGACTTAGGCCTGGAGACCCAGTACTTC	CAISDPDLGLETQYF
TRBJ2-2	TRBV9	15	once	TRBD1	TGTGCCAGCAGCGTAAGTCGAGGGGGCCCCGGGGAGCTGTTTTTT	CASSVSRGGPGELFF
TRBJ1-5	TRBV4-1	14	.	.	TGCGCCAGCAGCCAAGATTTAAGCAATCAGCCCCAGCATTTT	CASSQDLSNQPQHF
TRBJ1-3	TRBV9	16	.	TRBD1	TGTGCCAGCAGCGAACTGGGACAGGGGGTCGGTGACACCATATATTTT	CASSELGQGVGDTIYF
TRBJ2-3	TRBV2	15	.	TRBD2	TGTGCCAGCAGTGAAGTAGCGGGGGAAGCAGATACGCAGTATTTT	CASSEVAGEADTQYF
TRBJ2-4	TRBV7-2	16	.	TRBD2	TGTGCCAGCAGCTTAGGGGCCGGGGGGGCCAAAAACATTCAGTACTTC	CASSLGAGGAKNIQYF
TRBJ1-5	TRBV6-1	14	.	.	TGTGCCAGCGGATGGGACACCCTCAATCAGCCCCAGCATTTT	CASGWDTLNQPQHF
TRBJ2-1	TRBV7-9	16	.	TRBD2	TGTGCCAGCAGCAAGCTGGCTAGCGGGGGACTAGGGGAGCAGTTCTTC	CASSKLASGGLGEQFF
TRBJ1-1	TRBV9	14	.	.	TGTGCCAGCAGCGTCGGTGACAGAACAACTGAAGCTTTCTTT	CASSVGDRTTEAFF
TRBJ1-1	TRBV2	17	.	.	TGTGCCAGTAACGACCCCGACAGGTCCATTATATACTCAGAAGCTTTCTTT	CASNDPDRSIIYSEAFF
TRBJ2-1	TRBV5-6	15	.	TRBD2	TGTGCCAGCAGCTCAATCGGGGGGGGGCGCAATGAGCAGTTCTTC	CASSSIGGGRNEQFF
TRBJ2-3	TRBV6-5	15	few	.	TGTGCCAGCAGTTACGGAGGTCACGGCACAGATACGCAGTATTTT	CASSYGGHGTDTQYF
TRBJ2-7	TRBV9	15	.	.	TGTGCCAGCAGCGTCGGAGGGAGACCCTCCTACGAGCAGTACTTC	CASSVGGRPSYEQYF
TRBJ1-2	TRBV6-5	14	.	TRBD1	TGTGCCAGCAGTTACACACAGGGGACTGGTGGCTACACCTTC	CASSYTQGTGGYTF
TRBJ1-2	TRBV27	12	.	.	TGTGCCAGCAGCCCCGGGAGCTATGGCTACACCTTC	CASSPGSYGYTF
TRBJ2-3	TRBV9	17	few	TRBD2	TGTGCCAGCAGCGGGGGACTAGCGGGGGGCCCCCGAGATACGCAGTATTTT	CASSGGLAGGPRDTQYF
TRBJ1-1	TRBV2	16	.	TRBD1	TGTGCCAGCAGTGAATATAGGGGGCTAATGAACACTGAAGCTTTCTTT	CASSEYRGLMNTEAFF
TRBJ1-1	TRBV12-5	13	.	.	TGTGCTAGTGGTTTGGTATTGGACAGTGAAGCTTTCTTT	CASGLVLDSEAFF
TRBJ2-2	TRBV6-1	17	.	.	TGTGCCAGCAGTGTCGATTACAGGGCGGGGGACACCGGGGAGCTGTTTTTT	CASSVDYRAGDTGELFF
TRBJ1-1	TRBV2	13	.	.	TGTGCCAGCAGAGGGAGGGGGGGCACTGAAGCTTTCTTT	CASRGRGGTEAFF
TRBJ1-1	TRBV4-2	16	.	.	TGTGCCAGCAGCCCAGGCACAGGGATTAGGGACACTGAAGCTTTCTTT	CASSPGTGIRDTEAFF
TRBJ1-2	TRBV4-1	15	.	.	TGCGCCAGCAGCCAAGATCCAGCAGGGCGTCATGGCTACACCTTC	CASSQDPAGRHGYTF
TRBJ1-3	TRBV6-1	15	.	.	TGTGCCAGCACAGACAGCCGGAGCTCTGGAAACACCATATATTTT	CASTDSRSSGNTIYF
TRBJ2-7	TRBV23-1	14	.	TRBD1	TGCGCCAGCAGACCCAGACAGGGCCGATACGAGCAGTACTTC	CASRPRQGRYEQYF
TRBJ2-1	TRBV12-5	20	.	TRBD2	TGTGCTAGTGGCCTTAAAGCGGGGGTTGGCCGGTATTCCGTGGGCAATGAGCAGTTCTTC	CASGLKAGVGRYSVGNEQFF
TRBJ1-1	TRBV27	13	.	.	TGTGCCAGCCGAGGACAGTATCGAATCGAAGCTTTCTTT	CASRGQYRIEAFF
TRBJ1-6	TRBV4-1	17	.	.	TGCGCCAGCAGCCAGGACATTTTGGGGACTTGGCGGCCACCCCTCCACTTT	CASSQDILGTWRPPLHF
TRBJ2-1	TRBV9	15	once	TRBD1	TGTGCCAGCAGCCCCCTCTGGACAGGGGGCGATGAGCAGTTCTTC	CASSPLWTGGDEQFF
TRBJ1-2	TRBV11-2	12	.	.	TGTGCCAGCAGCTTAGGCAGGGGTGGCTACACCTTC	CASSLGRGGYTF